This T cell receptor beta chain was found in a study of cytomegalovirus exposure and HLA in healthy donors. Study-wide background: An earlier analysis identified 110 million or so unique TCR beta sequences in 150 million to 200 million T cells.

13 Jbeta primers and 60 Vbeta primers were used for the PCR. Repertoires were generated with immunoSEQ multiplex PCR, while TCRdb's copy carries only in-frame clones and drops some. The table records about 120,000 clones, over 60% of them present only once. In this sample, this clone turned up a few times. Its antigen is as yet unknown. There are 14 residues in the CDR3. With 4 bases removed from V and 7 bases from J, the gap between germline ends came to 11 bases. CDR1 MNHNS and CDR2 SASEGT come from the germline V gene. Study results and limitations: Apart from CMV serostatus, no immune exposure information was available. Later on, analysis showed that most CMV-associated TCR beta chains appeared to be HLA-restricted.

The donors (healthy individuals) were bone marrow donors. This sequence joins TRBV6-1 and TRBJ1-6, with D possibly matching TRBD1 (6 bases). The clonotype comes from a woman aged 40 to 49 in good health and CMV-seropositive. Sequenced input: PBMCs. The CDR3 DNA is TGTGCCAGCAGTGGGAACAGGGCGAATTCACCCCTCCACTTT. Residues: CASSGNRANSPLHF.